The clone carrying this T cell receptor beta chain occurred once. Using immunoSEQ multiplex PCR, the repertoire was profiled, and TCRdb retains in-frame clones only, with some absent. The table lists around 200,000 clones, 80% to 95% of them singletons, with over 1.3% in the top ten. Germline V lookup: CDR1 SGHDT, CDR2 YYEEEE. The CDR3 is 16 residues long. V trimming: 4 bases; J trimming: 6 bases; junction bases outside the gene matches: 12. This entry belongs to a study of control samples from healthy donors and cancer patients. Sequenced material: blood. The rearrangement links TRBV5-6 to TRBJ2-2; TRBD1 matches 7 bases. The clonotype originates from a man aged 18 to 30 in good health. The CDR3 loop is CASSLPGQTDPGELFF. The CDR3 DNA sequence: TGTGCCAGCAGCCTCCCGGGACAGACTGACCCCGGGGAGCTGTTTTTT.